The count of the clone carrying this T cell receptor (beta chain) is one. Per the authors' pipeline: Estimated nucleated cell counts came from reference gene primer amplification. Some clones are missing from TCRdb's copy, which holds only in-frame ones; the method was immunoSEQ multiplex PCR. V and J calls plus clone size are reproduced from that table; the DNA served to infer D and trimming. This repertoire shows 120,000 or so clones, about 75% found once; its top ten account for under 20%. The data originate from a study of blood T cell repertoires in COVID-19. Study information: Samples representing acute and convalescent COVID-19 were sourced from the United States, Italy and Spain.

This CDR3 is 14 amino acids long. Germline trimming cut 5 bases from V and 4 bases from J; bases unmatched to any gene: 4. Per germline, CDR1 WNHNN and CDR2 SYGVQD (reference sequence). The clonotype was recovered from a woman aged 80 or over with active or convalescent COVID-19. The J gene is TRBJ2-2, the V gene TRBV10-1; 7 bases agree with TRBD2. The sample was peripheral blood. In DNA, the CDR3 is TGCGCCAGCAGTATGGCGGGAGTCACCGGGGAGCTGTTTTTT. This translates into CASSMAGVTGELFF.